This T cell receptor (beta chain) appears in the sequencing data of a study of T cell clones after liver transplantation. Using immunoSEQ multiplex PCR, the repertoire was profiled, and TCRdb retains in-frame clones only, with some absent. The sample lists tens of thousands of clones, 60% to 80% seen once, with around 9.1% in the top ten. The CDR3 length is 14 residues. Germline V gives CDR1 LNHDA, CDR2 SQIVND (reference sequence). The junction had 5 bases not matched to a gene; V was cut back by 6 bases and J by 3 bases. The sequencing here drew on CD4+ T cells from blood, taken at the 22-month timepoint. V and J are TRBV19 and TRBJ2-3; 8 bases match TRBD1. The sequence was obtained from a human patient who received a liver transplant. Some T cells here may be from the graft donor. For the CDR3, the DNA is TGTGCCAGTAGCCTAACAGGGGGGACAGATACGCAGTATTTT. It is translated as CASSLTGGTDTQYF.